This T cell receptor (beta chain) is drawn from a study of cytomegalovirus exposure and HLA in healthy donors. The study, taken as a whole, reports: What TCR beta sequences reportedly achieved was accurate prediction of HLA-A and HLA-B alleles in most subjects. Some highly shared sequence variants likely arose as a pipeline artifact.

The CDR3 runs to 19 residues. Trimming cost V 4 bases and J 3 bases; bases outside gene matches: 16. Looked up from germline, CDR1 is SGHDT and CDR2 is YYEEEE. PCR amplification relied on 60 Vbeta primers (plus 13 Jbeta primers). The data were produced by immunoSEQ multiplex PCR, yet TCRdb's version contains in-frame clones alone and is incomplete. The table lists some 95,000 clones, under 75% of them singletons. With regard to this clone: Its antigen is unidentified.

The TCR sequence derives from a female donor in good health and CMV-seronegative. Source material: PBMCs. The chain joins TRBV5-6 to TRBJ2-1; 10 nucleotides match TRBD2. The CDR3 coding sequence is TGTGCCAGCAGCCCTCGGGCTAGCGGGGGCCGGACCTACTACAATGAGCAGTTCTTC. It encodes CASSPRASGGRTYYNEQFF.